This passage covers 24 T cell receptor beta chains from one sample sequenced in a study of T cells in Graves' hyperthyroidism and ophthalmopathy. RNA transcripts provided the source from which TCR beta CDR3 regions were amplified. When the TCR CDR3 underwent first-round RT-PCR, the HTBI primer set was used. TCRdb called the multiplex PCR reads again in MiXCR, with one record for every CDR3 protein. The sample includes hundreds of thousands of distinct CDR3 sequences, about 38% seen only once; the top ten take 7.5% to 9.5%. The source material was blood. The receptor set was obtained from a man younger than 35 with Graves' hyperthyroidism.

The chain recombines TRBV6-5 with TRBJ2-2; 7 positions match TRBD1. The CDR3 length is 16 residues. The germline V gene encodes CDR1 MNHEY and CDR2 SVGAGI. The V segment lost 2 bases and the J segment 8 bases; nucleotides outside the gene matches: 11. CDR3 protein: CASSYPKGTVSGELFF. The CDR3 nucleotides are TGTGCCAGCAGTTACCCTAAGGGGACAGTATCGGGGGAGCTGTTTTTT.

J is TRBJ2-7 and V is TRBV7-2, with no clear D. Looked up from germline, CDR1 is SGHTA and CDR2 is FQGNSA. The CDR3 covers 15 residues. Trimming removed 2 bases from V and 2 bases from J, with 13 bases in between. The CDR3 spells CASSLWSGGTYEQYF. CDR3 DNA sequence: TGTGCCAGCAGCTTATGGTCTGGCGGTACCTACGAGCAGTACTTC.

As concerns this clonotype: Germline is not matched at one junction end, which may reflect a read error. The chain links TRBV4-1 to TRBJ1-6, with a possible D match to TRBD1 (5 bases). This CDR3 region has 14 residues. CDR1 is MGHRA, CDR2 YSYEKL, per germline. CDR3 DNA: TGTGCCAGCAGCCGGGACTTCTATAATTCACCCCTCCACTTT. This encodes CASSRDFYNSPLHF.

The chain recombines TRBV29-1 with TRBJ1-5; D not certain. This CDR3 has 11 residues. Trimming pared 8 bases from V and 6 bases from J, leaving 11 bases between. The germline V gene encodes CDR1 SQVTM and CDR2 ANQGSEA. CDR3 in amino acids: CSSQVGQPQHF. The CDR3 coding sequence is TGCAGCTCTCAGGTGGGTCAGCCCCAGCATTTT.

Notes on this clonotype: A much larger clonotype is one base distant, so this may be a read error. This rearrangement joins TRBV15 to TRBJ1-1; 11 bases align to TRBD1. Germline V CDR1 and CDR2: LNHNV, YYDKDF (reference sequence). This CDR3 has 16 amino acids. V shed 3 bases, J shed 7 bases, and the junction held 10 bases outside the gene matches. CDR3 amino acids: CATSRGDRGSGIEAFF. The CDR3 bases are TGTGCCACCAGCAGGGGGGACAGGGGGTCGGGCATTGAAGCTTTCTTT.

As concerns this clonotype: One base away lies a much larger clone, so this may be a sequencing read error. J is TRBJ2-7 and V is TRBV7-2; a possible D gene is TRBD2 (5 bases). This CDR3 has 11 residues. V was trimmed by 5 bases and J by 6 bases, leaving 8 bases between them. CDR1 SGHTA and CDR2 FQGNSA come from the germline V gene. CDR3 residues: CASSRTSEQYF. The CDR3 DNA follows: TGTGCCAGCAGCCGCACTAGCGAGCAGTACTTC.

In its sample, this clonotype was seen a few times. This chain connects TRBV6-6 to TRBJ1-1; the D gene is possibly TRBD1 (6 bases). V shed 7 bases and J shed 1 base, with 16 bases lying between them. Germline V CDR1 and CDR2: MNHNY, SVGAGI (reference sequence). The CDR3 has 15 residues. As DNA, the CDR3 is TGTGCCAGCACCTACGTTCGACAGGAGAACACTGAAGCTTTCTTT. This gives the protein CASTYVRQENTEAFF.

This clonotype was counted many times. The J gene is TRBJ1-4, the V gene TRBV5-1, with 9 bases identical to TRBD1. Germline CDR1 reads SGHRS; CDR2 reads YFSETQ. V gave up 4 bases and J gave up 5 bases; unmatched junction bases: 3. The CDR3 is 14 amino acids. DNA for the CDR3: TGCGCCAGCAGCGCACAGGGGGCGAATGAAAAACTGTTTTTT. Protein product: CASSAQGANEKLFF.

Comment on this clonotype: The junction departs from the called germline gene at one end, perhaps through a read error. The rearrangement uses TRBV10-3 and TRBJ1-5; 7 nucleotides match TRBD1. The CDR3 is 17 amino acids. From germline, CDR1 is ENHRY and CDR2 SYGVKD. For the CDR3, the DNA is TGCGCCAGCAGTTACCTGAGGGACAGTCTAAGCAATCAGCCCCAGCATTTT. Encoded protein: CASSYLRDSLSNQPQHF.

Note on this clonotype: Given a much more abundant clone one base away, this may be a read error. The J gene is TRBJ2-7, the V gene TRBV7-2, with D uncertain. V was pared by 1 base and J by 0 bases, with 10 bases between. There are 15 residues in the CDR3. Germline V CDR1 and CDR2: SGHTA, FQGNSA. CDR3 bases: TGTGCCAGCAGCTTAGGGGCATCCTTCTCCTACGAGCAGTACTTC. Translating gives CASSLGASFSYEQYF.

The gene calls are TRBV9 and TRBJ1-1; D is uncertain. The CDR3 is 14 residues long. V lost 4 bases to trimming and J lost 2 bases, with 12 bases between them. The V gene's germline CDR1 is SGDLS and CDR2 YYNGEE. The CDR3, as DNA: TGTGCCAGCAGCTTACAGACACAAAACACTGAAGCTTTCTTT. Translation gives CASSLQTQNTEAFF.

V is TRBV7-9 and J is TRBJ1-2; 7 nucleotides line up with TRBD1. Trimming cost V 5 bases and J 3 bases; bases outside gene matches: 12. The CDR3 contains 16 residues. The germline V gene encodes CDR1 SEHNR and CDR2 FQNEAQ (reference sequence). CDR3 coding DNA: TGTGCCAGCAGCCCGTCGGGTGGCAGGGGGGACTATGGCTACACCTTC. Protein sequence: CASSPSGGRGDYGYTF.

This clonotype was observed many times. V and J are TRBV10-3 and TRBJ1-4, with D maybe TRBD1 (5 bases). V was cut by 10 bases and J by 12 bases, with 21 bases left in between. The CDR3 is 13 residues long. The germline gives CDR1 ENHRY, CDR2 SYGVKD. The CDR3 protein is CASGTQGDGELFF. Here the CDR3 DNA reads TGTGCCAGCGGGACTCAAGGGGACGGAGAACTGTTTTTT.

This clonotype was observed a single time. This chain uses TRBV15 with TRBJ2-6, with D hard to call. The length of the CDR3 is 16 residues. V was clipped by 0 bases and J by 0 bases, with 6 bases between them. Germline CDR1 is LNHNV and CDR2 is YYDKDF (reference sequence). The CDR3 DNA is TGTGCCACCAGCAGAGAACAGCTCTCTGGGGCCAACGTCCTGACTTTC. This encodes CATSREQLSGANVLTF.

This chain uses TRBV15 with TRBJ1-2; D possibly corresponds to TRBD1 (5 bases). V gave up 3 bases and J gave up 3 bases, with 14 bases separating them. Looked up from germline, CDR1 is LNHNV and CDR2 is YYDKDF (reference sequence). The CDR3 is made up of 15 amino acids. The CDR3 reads CATSSSPGGDYGYTF. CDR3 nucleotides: TGTGCCACCAGCAGTTCTCCCGGGGGTGACTATGGCTACACCTTC.

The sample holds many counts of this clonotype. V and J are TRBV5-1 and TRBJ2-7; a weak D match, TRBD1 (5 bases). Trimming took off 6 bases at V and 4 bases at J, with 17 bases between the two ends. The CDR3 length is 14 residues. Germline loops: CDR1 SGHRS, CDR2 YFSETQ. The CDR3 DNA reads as TGCGCCAGCAAGGAACAGGCGACTGGGTACGAGCAGTACTTC. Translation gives CASKEQATGYEQYF.

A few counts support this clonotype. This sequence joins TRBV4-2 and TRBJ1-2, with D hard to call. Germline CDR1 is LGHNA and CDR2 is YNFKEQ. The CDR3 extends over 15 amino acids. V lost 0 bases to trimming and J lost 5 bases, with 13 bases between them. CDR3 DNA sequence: TGTGCCAGCAGCCAAGAGGTGGAGGAGGGATATGGCTACACCTTC. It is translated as CASSQEVEEGYGYTF.

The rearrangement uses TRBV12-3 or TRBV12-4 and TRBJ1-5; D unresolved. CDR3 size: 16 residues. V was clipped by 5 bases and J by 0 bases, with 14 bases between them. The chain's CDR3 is CASSPSGSVSNQPQHF. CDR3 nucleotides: TGTGCCAGCAGTCCCTCAGGATCCGTTAGCAATCAGCCCCAGCATTTT.

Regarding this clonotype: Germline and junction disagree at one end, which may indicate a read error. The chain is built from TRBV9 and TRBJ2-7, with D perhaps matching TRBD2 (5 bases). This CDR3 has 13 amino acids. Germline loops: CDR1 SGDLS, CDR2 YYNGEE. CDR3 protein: CASSVWEIGELYF. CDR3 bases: TGTGCCAGCAGCGTCTGGGAGATCGGGGAGCTGTACTTC.

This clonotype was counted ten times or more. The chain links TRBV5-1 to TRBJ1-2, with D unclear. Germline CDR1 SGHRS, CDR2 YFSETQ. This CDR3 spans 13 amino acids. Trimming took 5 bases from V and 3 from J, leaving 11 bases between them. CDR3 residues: CASSPSEHYGYTF. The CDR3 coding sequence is TGCGCCAGCAGTCCTTCAGAGCACTATGGCTACACCTTC.

As DNA, the CDR3 is TGTGCCAGCAGTCCCCCAGGTTCTGGCACCGGGGAGCTGTTTTTT. The encoded protein is CASSPPGSGTGELFF. The J gene is TRBJ2-2, the V gene TRBV12-3 or TRBV12-4, with D uncertain. V was pared by 5 bases and J by 4 bases, with 14 bases between. The CDR3 runs to 15 residues.

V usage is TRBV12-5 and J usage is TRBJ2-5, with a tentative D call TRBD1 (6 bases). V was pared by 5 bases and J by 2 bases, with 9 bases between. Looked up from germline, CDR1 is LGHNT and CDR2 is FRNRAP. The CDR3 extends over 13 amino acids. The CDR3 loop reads CASGRQEQETQYF. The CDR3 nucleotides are TGTGCTAGTGGTCGACAGGAACAAGAGACCCAGTACTTC.

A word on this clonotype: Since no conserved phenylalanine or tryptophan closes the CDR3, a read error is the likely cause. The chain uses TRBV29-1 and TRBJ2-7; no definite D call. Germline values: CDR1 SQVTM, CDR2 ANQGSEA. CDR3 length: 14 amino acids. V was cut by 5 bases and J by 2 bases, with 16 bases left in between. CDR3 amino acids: CSVLETDTTYEQYL. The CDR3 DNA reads TGCAGCGTTCTTGAGACGGATACAACCTACGAGCAGTACCTC.

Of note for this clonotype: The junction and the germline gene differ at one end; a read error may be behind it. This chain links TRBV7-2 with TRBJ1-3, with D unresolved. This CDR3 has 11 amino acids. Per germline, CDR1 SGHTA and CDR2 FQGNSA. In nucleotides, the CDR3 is TGTGCCAGCAGGCATACAGAGGACCCAAACTTT. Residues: CASRHTEDPNF.